This T cell receptor beta chain originates from a study of blood T cell repertoires in COVID-19. The overall study: Specimens from acute and convalescent COVID-19 originated in the United States, Italy and Spain. PBMCs, B-cell-depleted T cells, or T cells were the source of the cDNA or gDNA that made up the material.

Method: immunoSEQ multiplex PCR; TCRdb's copy keeps in-frame clones and lacks some. The table records around 270,000 clones, about 88% of them present only once. It was during active infection that Seattle patients were enrolled and then longitudinally followed. This CDR3 is 15 amino acids long. Germline CDR1 reads GTSNPN; CDR2 reads SVGIG (reference sequence). The germline V and J ends were trimmed by 5 bases and 5 bases, with 21 bases remaining between them. The source of this sequence is a woman aged 55 to 70 with COVID-19, enrolled during active disease. The V gene is TRBV30, the J gene TRBJ2-5, with D possibly being TRBD2 (6 bases). What was sequenced was peripheral blood. CDR3 protein: CAWAIGGPQGETQYF. CDR3 DNA: TGTGCCTGGGCTATTGGAGGGCCCCAAGGGGAGACCCAGTACTTC.